This T cell receptor beta chain was identified in a study of T cell responses to AZD1222 COVID-19 vaccine. The CDR3 consists of 18 residues. Germline trimming cut 6 bases from V and 4 bases from J; bases unmatched to any gene: 19. CDR1 LNHDA and CDR2 SQIVND come from the germline V gene (reference sequence). Analysis merged second doses at about 4 or about 12 weeks. Study results and limitations: Vaccine-associated CD4 TCRs ranged over spike, dominating at 160-218 and 743-854. It was only 6 or 7 AZD1222 recipients who were seropositive at baseline. Donors in the cohort were predominantly white British and more often female, and clonal diversity was possibly underestimated.

The data were produced by immunoSEQ multiplex PCR, yet TCRdb's version contains in-frame clones alone and is incomplete. The sample lists 80,000 to 95,000 clones, roughly nine tenths seen once, with less than 6% in the top ten. About this clone itself: Antigen unknown.

The chain is built from TRBV19 and TRBJ1-2; 8 bases are shared with TRBD1. The TCR comes from an adult who received the AZD1222 COVID-19 vaccine. Sample: peripheral blood, taken 28 days after the second AZD1222 dose. The CDR3 nucleotides are TGTGCCAGTAGACGCCCAACCTCCAGGGGGCGCCGGCCCTATGGCTACACCTTC. It encodes CASRRPTSRGRRPYGYTF. The full variable domain, its missing parts supplied by reference TRBV19 and TRBJ1-2, is DGGITQSPKYLFRKEGQNVTLSCEQNLNHDAMYWYRQDPGQGLRLIYYSQIVNDFQKGDIAEGYSVSREKKESFPLTVTSAQKNPTAFYLCASRRPTSRGRRPYGYTFGSGTRLTVV.